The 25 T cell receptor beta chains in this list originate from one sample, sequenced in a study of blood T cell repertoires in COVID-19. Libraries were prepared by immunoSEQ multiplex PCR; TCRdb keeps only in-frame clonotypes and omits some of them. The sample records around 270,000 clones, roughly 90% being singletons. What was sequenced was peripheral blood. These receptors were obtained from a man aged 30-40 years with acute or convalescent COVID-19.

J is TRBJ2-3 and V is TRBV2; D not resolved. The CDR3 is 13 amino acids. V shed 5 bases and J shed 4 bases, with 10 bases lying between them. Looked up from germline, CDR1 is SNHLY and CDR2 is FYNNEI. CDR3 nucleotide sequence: TGTGCCAGCAGTCCATTACTGGCAGATACGCAGTATTTT. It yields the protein CASSPLLADTQYF.

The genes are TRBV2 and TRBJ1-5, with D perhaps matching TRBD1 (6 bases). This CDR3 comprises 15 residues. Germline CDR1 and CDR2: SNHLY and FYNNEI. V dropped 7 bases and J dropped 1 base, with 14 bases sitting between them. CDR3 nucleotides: TGTGCCAGCATCGACAGGTCAGGGAGCAATCAGCCCCAGCATTTT. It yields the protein CASIDRSGSNQPQHF.

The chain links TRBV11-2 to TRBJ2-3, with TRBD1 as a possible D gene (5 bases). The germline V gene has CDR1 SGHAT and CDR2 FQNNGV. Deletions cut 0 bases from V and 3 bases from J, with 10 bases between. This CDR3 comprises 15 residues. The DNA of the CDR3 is TGTGCCAGCAGCTTAGATGGGGCTAGAACAGATACGCAGTATTTT. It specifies CASSLDGARTDTQYF.

CDR3 residues: CASSKGLSTGELFF. The CDR3 DNA sequence: TGTGCCAGCTCGAAAGGACTTTCCACCGGGGAGCTGTTTTTT. The chain uses TRBV7-3 and TRBJ2-2, with a possible D match to TRBD2 (5 bases). CDR3 length: 14 amino acids. The germline V gene encodes CDR1 SGHTA and CDR2 FQGTGA. Deletions cut 8 bases from V and 4 bases from J, with 14 bases between.

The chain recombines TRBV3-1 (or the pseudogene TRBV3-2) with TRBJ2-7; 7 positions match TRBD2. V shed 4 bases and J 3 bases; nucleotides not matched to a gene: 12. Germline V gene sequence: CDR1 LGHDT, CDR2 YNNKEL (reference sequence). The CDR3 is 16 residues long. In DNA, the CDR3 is TGTGCCAGCAGCCTCGCTTCAGGGAGGGCCGTCTACGAGCAGTACTTC. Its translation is CASSLASGRAVYEQYF.

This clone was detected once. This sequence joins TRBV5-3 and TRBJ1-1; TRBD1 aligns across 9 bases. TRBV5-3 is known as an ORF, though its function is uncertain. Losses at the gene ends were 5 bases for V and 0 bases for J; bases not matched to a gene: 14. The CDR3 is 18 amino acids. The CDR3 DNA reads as TGTGCCAGAAGTCATATGGACAGGGGAGATCCCATGAACACTGAAGCTTTCTTT. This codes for CARSHMDRGDPMNTEAFF.

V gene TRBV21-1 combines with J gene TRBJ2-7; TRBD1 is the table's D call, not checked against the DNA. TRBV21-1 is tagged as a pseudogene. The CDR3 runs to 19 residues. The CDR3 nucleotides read TGTGCCAGCAGCAACCGGGACACGGAAAAAAAGAGTACACCCTACGAGCAGTACTTC. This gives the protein CASSNRDTEKKSTPYEQYF.

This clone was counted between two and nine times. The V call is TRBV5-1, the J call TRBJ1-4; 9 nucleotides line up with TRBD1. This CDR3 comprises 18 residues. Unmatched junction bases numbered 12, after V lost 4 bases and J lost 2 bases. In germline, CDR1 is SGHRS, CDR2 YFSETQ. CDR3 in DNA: TGCGCCAGCAGCCCGGGGACAGGGAGCTCGTCGACTAATGAAAAACTGTTTTTT. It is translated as CASSPGTGSSSTNEKLFF.

CDR3: CASSQTQRNGAEAFF. DNA of the CDR3: TGCGCCAGCAGCCAAACTCAAAGGAACGGAGCTGAAGCTTTCTTT. V gene TRBV4-1 combines with J gene TRBJ1-1; the D is unclear. The germline CDR1 and CDR2 sequences are MGHRA and YSYEKL. The V and J ends lost 2 bases and 6 bases respectively, with 16 bases between them. The CDR3 length is 15 residues.

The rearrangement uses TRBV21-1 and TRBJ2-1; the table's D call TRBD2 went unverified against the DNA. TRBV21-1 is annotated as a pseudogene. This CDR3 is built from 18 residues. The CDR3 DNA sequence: TGTGCCAGCAGCAAAGTGGTCAGGGGACTAGGCTCCTACAATGAGCAGTTCTTC. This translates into CASSKVVRGLGSYNEQFF.

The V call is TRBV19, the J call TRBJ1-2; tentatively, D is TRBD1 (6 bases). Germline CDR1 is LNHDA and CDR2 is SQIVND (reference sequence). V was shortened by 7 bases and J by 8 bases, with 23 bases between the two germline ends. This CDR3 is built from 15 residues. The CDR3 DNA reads TGTGCCAGTACCCCACCCCTATCACAGGGAGCCGGCTACACCTTC. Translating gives CASTPPLSQGAGYTF.

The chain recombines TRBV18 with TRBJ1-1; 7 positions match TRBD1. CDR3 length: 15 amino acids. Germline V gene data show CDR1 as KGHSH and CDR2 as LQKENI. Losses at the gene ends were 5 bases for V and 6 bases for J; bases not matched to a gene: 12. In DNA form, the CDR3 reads TGTGCCAGCTCATCTTCGACAGGGAAGGTTGCTGAAGCTTTCTTT. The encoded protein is CASSSSTGKVAEAFF.

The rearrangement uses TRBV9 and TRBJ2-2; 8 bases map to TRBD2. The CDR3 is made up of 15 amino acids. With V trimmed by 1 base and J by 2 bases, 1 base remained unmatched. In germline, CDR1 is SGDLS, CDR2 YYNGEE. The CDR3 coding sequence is TGTGCCAGCAGCGTAACTAGCGGCAACACCGGGGAGCTGTTTTTT. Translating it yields CASSVTSGNTGELFF.

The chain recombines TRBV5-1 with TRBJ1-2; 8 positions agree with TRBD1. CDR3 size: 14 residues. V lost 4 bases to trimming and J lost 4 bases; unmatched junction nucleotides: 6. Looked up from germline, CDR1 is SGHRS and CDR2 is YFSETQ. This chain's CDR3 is CASSPRGRAYGYTF. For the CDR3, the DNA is TGCGCCAGCAGCCCCAGGGGGCGCGCCTATGGCTACACCTTC.

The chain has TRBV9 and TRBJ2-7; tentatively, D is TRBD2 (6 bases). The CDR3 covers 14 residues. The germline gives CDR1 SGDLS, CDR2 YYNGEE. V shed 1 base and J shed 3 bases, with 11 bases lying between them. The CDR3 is CASSVTPEGYEQYF. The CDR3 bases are TGTGCCAGCAGCGTAACTCCGGAGGGCTACGAGCAGTACTTC.

The CDR3 DNA is TGTGCCAGCAGCCTGACCAGGAAGTACGAGCAGTACTTC. Its protein product is CASSLTRKYEQYF. V is TRBV4-2 and J is TRBJ2-7; no clear D. Trimming shortened V by 4 bases and J by 4 bases, and 11 bases separated the two germline ends. From germline, CDR1 is LGHNA and CDR2 YNFKEQ. The CDR3 totals 13 residues.

CDR3 nucleotides: TGCGCCAGCAGAGGGGGCCCCAGCACAGATACGCAGTATTTT. It specifies CASRGGPSTDTQYF. The chain links TRBV5-1 to TRBJ2-3; TRBD1 matches at 7 bases. The CDR3 contains 14 residues. In germline, CDR1 is SGHRS, CDR2 YFSETQ. J was trimmed by 0 bases and V by 5 bases; bases with no gene match: 3.

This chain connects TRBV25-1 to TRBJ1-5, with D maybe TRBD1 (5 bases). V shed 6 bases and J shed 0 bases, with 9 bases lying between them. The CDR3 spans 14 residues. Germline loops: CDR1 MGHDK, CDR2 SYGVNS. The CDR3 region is CASSGGSSNQPQHF. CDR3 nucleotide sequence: TGTGCCAGCAGCGGGGGGAGTAGCAATCAGCCCCAGCATTTT. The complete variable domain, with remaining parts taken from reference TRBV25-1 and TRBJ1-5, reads EADIYQTPRYLVIGTGKKITLECSQTMGHDKMYWYQQDPGMELHLIHYSYGVNSTEKGDLSSESTVSRIRTEHFPLTLESARPSHTSQYLCASSGGSSNQPQHFGDGTRLSIL.

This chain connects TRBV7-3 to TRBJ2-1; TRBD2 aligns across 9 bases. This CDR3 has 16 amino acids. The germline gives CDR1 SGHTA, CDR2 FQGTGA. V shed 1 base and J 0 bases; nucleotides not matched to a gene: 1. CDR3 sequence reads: CASSLIAGASYNEQFF. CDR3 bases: TGTGCCAGCAGCTTAATAGCGGGAGCCTCCTACAATGAGCAGTTCTTC. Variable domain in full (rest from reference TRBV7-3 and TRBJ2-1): GAGVSQTPSNKVTEKGKYVELRCDPISGHTALYWYRQSLGQGPEFLIYFQGTGAADDSGLPNDRFFAVRPEGSVSTLKIQRTERGDSAVYLCASSLIAGASYNEQFFGPGTRLTVL.

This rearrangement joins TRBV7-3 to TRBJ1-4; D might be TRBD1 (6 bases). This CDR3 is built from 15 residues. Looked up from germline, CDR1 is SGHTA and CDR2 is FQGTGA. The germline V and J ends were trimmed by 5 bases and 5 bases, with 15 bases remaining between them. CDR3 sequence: CASSPWTDWNEKLFF. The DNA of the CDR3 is TGTGCCAGCAGCCCATGGACAGATTGGAATGAAAAACTGTTTTTT.

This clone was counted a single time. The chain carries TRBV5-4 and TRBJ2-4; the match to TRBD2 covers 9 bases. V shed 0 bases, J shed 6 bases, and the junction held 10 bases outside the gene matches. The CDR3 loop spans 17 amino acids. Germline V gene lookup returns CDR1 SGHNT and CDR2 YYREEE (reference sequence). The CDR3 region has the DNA TGTGCCAGCAGCTTGGGTAGCGGGAGAGTTGGGGGAAACATTCAGTACTTC. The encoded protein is CASSLGSGRVGGNIQYF.

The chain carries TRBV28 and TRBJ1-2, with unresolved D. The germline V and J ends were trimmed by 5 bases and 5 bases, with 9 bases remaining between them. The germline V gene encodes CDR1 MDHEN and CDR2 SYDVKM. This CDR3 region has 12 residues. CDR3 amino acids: CASSPHIYGYTF. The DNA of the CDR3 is TGTGCCAGCAGTCCACACATATATGGCTACACCTTC.

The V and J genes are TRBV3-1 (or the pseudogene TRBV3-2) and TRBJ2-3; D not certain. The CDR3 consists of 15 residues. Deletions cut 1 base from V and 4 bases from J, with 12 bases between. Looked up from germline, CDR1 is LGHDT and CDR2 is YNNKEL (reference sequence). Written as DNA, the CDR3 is TGTGCCAGCAGCCAAGCTAGACGACCCGCAGATACGCAGTATTTT. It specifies CASSQARRPADTQYF.

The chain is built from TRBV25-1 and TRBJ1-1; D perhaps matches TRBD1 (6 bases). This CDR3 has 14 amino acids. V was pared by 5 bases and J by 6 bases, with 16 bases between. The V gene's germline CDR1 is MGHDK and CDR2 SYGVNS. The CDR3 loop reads CASSWGGRIAEAFF. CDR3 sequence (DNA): TGTGCCAGCAGTTGGGGGGGCAGGATTGCTGAAGCTTTCTTT. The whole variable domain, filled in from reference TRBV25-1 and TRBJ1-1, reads EADIYQTPRYLVIGTGKKITLECSQTMGHDKMYWYQQDPGMELHLIHYSYGVNSTEKGDLSSESTVSRIRTEHFPLTLESARPSHTSQYLCASSWGGRIAEAFFGQGTRLTVV.

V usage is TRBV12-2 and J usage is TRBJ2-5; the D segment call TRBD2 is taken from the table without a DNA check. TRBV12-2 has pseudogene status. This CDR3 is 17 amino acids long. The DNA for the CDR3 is TGTGCAAGTCGCTTGAGCATCGCTAGCGCAGCCCAAGAGACCCAGTACTTC. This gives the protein CASRLSIASAAQETQYF.